The 17 T cell receptor beta chains in this list originate from one sample, sequenced in a study of regulatory T cells in long-lasting Graves disease. As to time point: persistent/refractory GD, antithyroid drugs over 5 years with positive TRAb. Isolated PBMC RNA provided the starting material for the TCR library. The TCR beta library used iRepertoire HTBI primers with Arm-PCR amplification of CDR3. TCRdb redid the calling of the multiplex PCR reads with MiXCR, one entry per CDR3 protein. The sample has roughly 500,000 distinct CDR3 sequences; 22% are singletons. The sample consisted of peripheral blood mononuclear cells (PBMCs), taken when the disease was refractory, from a patient treated with antithyroid drugs. The source of these receptors is a female donor with Graves disease.

This clonotype was counted only a few times. The CDR3 DNA reads TGTGCCAGTACCCCTATAACCCCAGGGAATCAGAACTATGGCTACACCTTC. Its protein is CASTPITPGNQNYGYTF. V and J are TRBV19 and TRBJ1-2; D is perhaps TRBD1 (5 bases). With 7 bases removed from V and 2 bases from J, the gap between germline ends came to 23 bases. This CDR3 spans 17 amino acids. From germline, CDR1 is LNHDA and CDR2 SQIVND (reference sequence).

This clonotype came up many times. The chain recombines TRBV11-2 with TRBJ2-7, with D hard to call. There are 12 residues in the CDR3. V lost 5 bases and J 3 bases, leaving 8 bases between the germline ends. CDR1 is SGHAT, CDR2 FQNNGV, per germline. The CDR3 loop reads CASSQNRYEQYF. CDR3 sequence (DNA): TGTGCCAGCAGCCAAAACCGCTACGAGCAGTACTTC.

This clonotype was seen at least ten times. V and J are TRBV28 and TRBJ2-7, with 7 bases that match TRBD2. Germline loops: CDR1 MDHEN, CDR2 SYDVKM. V dropped 8 bases and J dropped 6; count of bases not matched to a gene: 4. The length of the CDR3 is 11 residues. The CDR3 sequence is CASRGGGEQYF. The DNA of the CDR3 is TGTGCCAGCCGGGGCGGGGGCGAGCAGTACTTC.

This clonotype was counted between two and nine times. The genes are TRBV6-2 or TRBV6-3 and TRBJ2-7; D is possibly TRBD1 (5 bases). The CDR3 sequence is 13 residues long. Trimming left V 0 bases short and J 6 bases short, with 9 bases between. Germline V gene sequence: CDR1 MNHEY, CDR2 SVGEGT. The CDR3 bases are TGTGCCAGCAGTTACTCGCAGGGATTCGAGCAGTACTTC. Its translation is CASSYSQGFEQYF.

The sample holds many counts of this clonotype. The chain couples TRBV7-2 to TRBJ1-1; 9 nucleotides agree with TRBD1. Germline CDR1 SGHTA, CDR2 FQGNSA. CDR3 length: 12 amino acids. Losses at the gene ends were 4 bases for V and 11 bases for J; bases not matched to a gene: 5. Written as DNA, the CDR3 is TGTGCCAGCAGCTCCACAGGGGGCGCGGCTTTCTTT. Translating gives CASSSTGGAAFF.

This clonotype was detected many times. The chain couples TRBV6-1 to TRBJ1-2, with 7 bases fitting TRBD1. J gave up 2 bases and V 8 bases, and 5 bases lay outside the gene matches. The CDR3 is made up of 13 amino acids. Looked up from germline, CDR1 is MNHNS and CDR2 is SASEGT. CDR3 region: CASGPQGNYGYTF. The CDR3 DNA sequence: TGTGCCAGCGGCCCACAGGGGAACTATGGCTACACCTTC.

The gene calls are TRBV6-2 or TRBV6-3 and TRBJ1-2; D perhaps matches TRBD1 (6 bases). The CDR3 covers 15 residues. The V gene lost 10 bases and the J gene lost 1 base, with 19 bases spanning the gap. Germline-derived CDR1 and CDR2 are MNHEY and SVGEGT. CDR3 in amino acids: CANRPSGANNYGYTF. CDR3 sequence (DNA): TGTGCCAACAGGCCCTCGGGGGCGAATAACTATGGCTACACCTTC.

At least ten counts were recorded for this clonotype. The genes are TRBV20-1 and TRBJ2-6; D gene uncertain. Germline V CDR1 and CDR2: DFQATT, SNEGSKA (reference sequence). CDR3 length: 13 amino acids. The germline V and J ends were trimmed by 3 bases and 0 bases, with 3 bases remaining between them. The CDR3 region is CSASYSGANVLTF. The CDR3 DNA reads as TGCAGTGCTAGCTACTCTGGGGCCAACGTCCTGACTTTC.

The CDR3 region is CSVGVIGEAAGRRYF. CDR3 coding DNA: TGCAGCGTTGGAGTAATTGGGGAGGCGGCGGGGAGACGATATTTT. V is TRBV29-1 and J is TRBJ2-3, with a weak D call TRBD2 (6 bases). Germline assignment: CDR1 SQVTM and CDR2 ANQGSEA. This CDR3 has 15 amino acids. V was cut by 4 bases and J by 15 bases, with 29 bases left in between.

V and J are TRBV18 and TRBJ2-2, with D possibly TRBD2 on 5 matching bases. The CDR3 runs 16 residues. V dropped 3 bases and J dropped 3 bases, with 14 bases sitting between them. The germline V gene has CDR1 KGHSH and CDR2 LQKENI. CDR3 sequence reads: CASSPDGMLYTGELFF. In DNA, the CDR3 is TGTGCCAGCTCACCGGACGGGATGTTGTACACCGGGGAGCTGTTTTTT.

This clonotype showed up just a few times. This chain links TRBV29-1 with TRBJ1-1; D unclear. The CDR3 is made up of 14 amino acids. Germline-derived CDR1 and CDR2 are SQVTM and ANQGSEA. V lost 1 base, J lost 4 bases, and 13 bases lay in between. CDR3 region: CSVEGGQSGTEAFF. The CDR3 DNA follows: TGCAGCGTTGAAGGAGGTCAGTCCGGCACTGAAGCTTTCTTT.

This rearrangement joins TRBV6-1 to TRBJ2-7; D is ambiguous. CDR3 size: 13 residues. Trimming stripped 5 bases from V and 4 bases from J, with 12 bases between. Germline lookup yields CDR1 MNHNS and CDR2 SASEGT. CDR3 DNA: TGTGCCAGCAGTCGTTCCACCTATTACGAGCAGTACTTC. Its protein product is CASSRSTYYEQYF.

The chain combines TRBV20-1 with TRBJ1-5; 9 positions agree with TRBD1. CDR1 DFQATT and CDR2 SNEGSKA come from the germline V gene (reference sequence). J lost 2 bases, V lost 6 bases, and 5 bases had no gene match. This CDR3 region has 14 residues. The CDR3 reads CSATGGEGNQPQHF. The CDR3 DNA reads TGCAGTGCAACAGGGGGCGAAGGCAATCAGCCCCAGCATTTT.

This clonotype has just a few counts. V is TRBV28 and J is TRBJ2-7; tentative D call: TRBD1 (6 bases). Trimming took 7 bases from V and 7 from J, leaving 17 bases between them. Per the germline V gene, CDR1 is MDHEN and CDR2 is SYDVKM. This CDR3 spans 13 amino acids. The chain's CDR3 is CASILAGAGEQYF. The CDR3 DNA is TGTGCCAGCATCCTAGCAGGGGCGGGTGAGCAGTACTTC. The whole variable domain, filled in from reference TRBV28 and TRBJ2-7, reads DVKVTQSSRYLVKRTGEKVFLECVQDMDHENMFWYRQDPGLGLRLIYFSYDVKMKEKGDIPEGYSVSREKKERFSLILESASTNQTSMYLCASILAGAGEQYFGPGTRLTVT.

This clonotype has just a few counts. The rearrangement links TRBV29-1 to TRBJ2-3, with D possibly called TRBD1 or TRBD2 (5 bases each). V was pared by 0 bases and J by 0 bases, with 10 bases between. Germline V gives CDR1 SQVTM, CDR2 ANQGSEA. This CDR3 is 15 amino acids long. CDR3 amino acids: CSVEEGTASTDTQYF. The CDR3 DNA sequence: TGCAGCGTTGAAGAGGGGACGGCCAGCACAGATACGCAGTATTTT.

This clonotype came up many times. The V call is TRBV3-1, the J call TRBJ2-5; D remains unclear. Trimming took off 0 bases at V and 1 base at J, with 9 bases between the two ends. The germline V gene has CDR1 LGHDT and CDR2 YNNKEL (reference sequence). The CDR3 loop spans 15 amino acids. CDR3 sequence reads: CASSQDGLSQETQYF. CDR3 DNA sequence: TGTGCCAGCAGCCAAGATGGGCTCTCCCAAGAGACCCAGTACTTC.

This chain connects TRBV19 to TRBJ2-7, with D possibly TRBD2 on 5 matching bases. The CDR3 is 13 residues long. Germline lookup yields CDR1 LNHDA and CDR2 SQIVND (reference sequence). V lost 2 bases and J lost 3, with 8 bases in between. CDR3 amino acids: CASSILGNYEQYF. CDR3 DNA: TGTGCCAGTAGTATACTCGGGAACTACGAGCAGTACTTC. The full variable domain, completed using reference TRBV19 and TRBJ2-7, is DGGITQSPKYLFRKEGQNVTLSCEQNLNHDAMYWYRQDPGQGLRLIYYSQIVNDFQKGDIAEGYSVSREKKESFPLTVTSAQKNPTAFYLCASSILGNYEQYFGPGTRLTVT.